Following are 17 T cell receptor beta chains from one sample sequenced in a study of T cell responses to AZD1222 COVID-19 vaccine. The table came from immunoSEQ multiplex PCR; TCRdb's copy has only in-frame clones and leaves some out. In the table there are 130,000 to 150,000 clones, 80% to 95% of which are singletons. The input for sequencing was peripheral blood, taken on day 0 of AZD1222 vaccination. The receptors stem from an adult in good health.

This rearrangement joins TRBV19 to TRBJ2-1; 9 bases align to TRBD2. CDR3 size: 13 residues. Losses at the gene ends were 5 bases for V and 8 bases for J; bases not matched to a gene: 4. Germline assignment: CDR1 LNHDA and CDR2 SQIVND (reference sequence). The CDR3 DNA reads as TGTGCCAGTAGTCTTAGCGGGAGTCATGAGCAGTTCTTC. Amino acids: CASSLSGSHEQFF.

V is TRBV7-6 and J is TRBJ2-5; D may correspond to TRBD1 or TRBD2 (7 bases each). Germline CDR1 and CDR2: SGHVS and FNYEAQ. Trimming cost V 5 bases and J 5 bases, with 18 bases left between them. This CDR3 has 15 residues. The CDR3 spells CASSPRGLGGETQYF. In DNA form, the CDR3 reads TGTGCCAGCAGCCCTAGGGGGCTGGGAGGGGAGACCCAGTACTTC.

V usage is TRBV27 and J usage is TRBJ2-4; 8 bases agree with TRBD2. This CDR3 comprises 12 residues. Germline-derived CDR1 and CDR2 are MNHEY and SMNVEV (reference sequence). The ends lost 8 bases at V and 10 bases at J; junction bases unmatched: 7. CDR3 sequence (DNA): TGTGCCAGCCCCAGCGGGAGTGGGATTCAGTACTTC. Its translation: CASPSGSGIQYF.

The chain combines TRBV5-4 with TRBJ1-2, with D unclear. CDR1 is SGHNT and CDR2 is YYREEE in the germline V gene (reference sequence). The CDR3 consists of 14 residues. Trimming cost V 0 bases and J 4 bases, with 10 bases left between them. For the CDR3, the DNA is TGTGCCAGCAGCTTGGGTCAAGAGGGCTATGGCTACACCTTC. It encodes CASSLGQEGYGYTF.

The chain carries TRBV6-5 and TRBJ2-3; 11 nucleotides agree with TRBD1. The CDR3 is 15 amino acids. CDR1 is MNHEY, CDR2 SVGAGI, per germline. Trimming at V came to 8 bases and at J to 0 bases, leaving 4 bases not matched to a gene. The CDR3 protein is CASGWDRGSTDTQYF. DNA for the CDR3: TGTGCCAGCGGCTGGGACAGGGGGAGCACAGATACGCAGTATTTT.

Comments on this clone: The same CDR3 is also encoded by other DNA sequences in this sample. CDR3 region: CASSQAYEQYF. DNA for the CDR3: TGTGCCAGCAGCCAAGCGTACGAGCAGTACTTC. The chain uses TRBV3-1 (or the pseudogene TRBV3-2) and TRBJ2-7; no firm D call. There are 11 residues in the CDR3. Germline V lookup: CDR1 LGHDT, CDR2 YNNKEL (reference sequence). V was pared by 1 base and J by 4 bases, with 2 bases between.

V is TRBV11-1 and J is TRBJ2-6; a possible D gene is TRBD2 (5 bases). The CDR3 contains 15 residues. Trimming pared 5 bases from V and 2 bases from J, leaving 10 bases between. Per germline, CDR1 SGHAT and CDR2 FQDESV (reference sequence). The CDR3 reads CASSLDGTGANVLTF. CDR3 bases: TGTGCCAGCAGCCTGGACGGGACTGGGGCCAACGTCCTGACTTTC.

The chain recombines TRBV25-1 with TRBJ2-7, with D possibly being TRBD2 (7 bases). Trimming shortened V by 8 bases and J by 3 bases, and 11 bases separated the two germline ends. The CDR3 is made up of 12 amino acids. CDR1 is MGHDK and CDR2 is SYGVNS in the germline V gene. The CDR3 DNA reads TGTGCCAGCGGGAGGGGGGACTACGAGCAGTACTTC. Encoded protein: CASGRGDYEQYF.

The chain joins TRBV5-8 to TRBJ1-2; no clear D gene. The CDR3 contains 14 residues. Germline V CDR1 and CDR2: SGHTS, YDEGEE. V lost 4 bases, J lost 7 bases, and 17 bases lay in between. The CDR3, as DNA: TGTGCCAGCAGCCTGGGGAGGCTCGTCACTGGCTACACCTTC. It is translated as CASSLGRLVTGYTF.

The rearrangement uses TRBV30 and TRBJ1-2, with a weak D call TRBD1 (5 bases). The germline V gene encodes CDR1 GTSNPN and CDR2 SVGIG (reference sequence). Trimming pared 8 bases from V and 4 bases from J, leaving 14 bases between. The CDR3 runs to 12 residues. The CDR3 is CARGRGIYGYTF. For the CDR3, the DNA is TGTGCCCGGGGTAGGGGAATCTATGGCTACACCTTC.

The V call is TRBV10-2, the J call TRBJ1-1, with a tentative D call TRBD1 (5 bases). Between the trimmed V and J ends, which lost 2 bases and 1 base, there was a span of 8 bases. Germline lookup yields CDR1 WSHSY and CDR2 SAAADI. CDR3 length: 14 residues. This CDR3 reads CASSEQGANTEAFF. The CDR3 nucleotides are TGCGCCAGCAGTGAGCAGGGTGCGAACACTGAAGCTTTCTTT.

This chain joins TRBV11-2 and TRBJ2-5; D call uncertain. In germline, CDR1 is SGHAT, CDR2 FQNNGV. V was cut by 3 bases and J by 0 bases, with 8 bases left in between. The CDR3 sequence is 14 residues long. CDR3 coding DNA: TGTGCCAGCAGCTTCCCCCTCCACCAAGAGACCCAGTACTTC. It specifies CASSFPLHQETQYF.

The chain couples TRBV6-2 or TRBV6-3 to TRBJ2-7; no clear D. V lost 2 bases and J 2 bases, leaving 10 bases between the germline ends. Germline CDR1 and CDR2: MNHEY and SVGEGT. The CDR3 is 14 residues long. CDR3 sequence reads: CASSYPGLPYEQYF. Written as DNA, the CDR3 is TGTGCCAGCAGTTACCCTGGCCTCCCCTACGAGCAGTACTTC.

The count of this clone is one. This chain connects TRBV14 to TRBJ2-1; 8 bases line up with TRBD1. The J segment lost 8 bases and the V segment lost 3 bases, leaving 3 bases of the junction unmatched. The CDR3 totals 13 residues. CDR1 SGHDN and CDR2 FVKESK come from the germline V gene. CDR3 nucleotide sequence: TGTGCCAGCAGCCAGACAGGGGACGATGAGCAGTTCTTC. Residues: CASSQTGDDEQFF.

The rearrangement links TRBV19 to TRBJ1-1, with D unresolved. This CDR3 comprises 10 residues. The V gene's germline CDR1 is LNHDA and CDR2 SQIVND (reference sequence). V lost 6 bases, J lost 1 base, and 0 bases lay in between. CDR3 residues: CASRNTEAFF. CDR3 bases: TGTGCCAGTAGGAACACTGAAGCTTTCTTT.

The chain joins TRBV2 to TRBJ2-1; D gene uncertain. The CDR3 runs 15 residues. V was shortened by 4 bases and J by 9 bases, with 19 bases between the two germline ends. CDR1 SNHLY and CDR2 FYNNEI come from the germline V gene. The CDR3 protein is CASSVTDPRWGEQFF. DNA of the CDR3: TGTGCCAGCAGTGTAACGGACCCGAGGTGGGGTGAGCAGTTCTTC.

The rearrangement uses TRBV11-3 and TRBJ2-2; 7 bases agree with TRBD1. Looked up from germline, CDR1 is SGHNT and CDR2 is YENEEA. V dropped 2 bases and J dropped 5; count of bases not matched to a gene: 5. The CDR3 loop spans 15 amino acids. The CDR3 DNA is TGTGCCAGCAGCTTAACCCAGGGGGATACCGGGGAGCTGTTTTTT. As protein: CASSLTQGDTGELFF.